This T cell receptor beta chain derives from a study of CD8+CD57+ T cells in acquired aplastic anemia. The V gene's germline CDR1 is MNHEY and CDR2 SMNVEV (reference sequence). The CDR3 contains 16 residues. Genomic DNA constituted the template upon which TCR beta VDJ and CDR3 profiling was performed. Using its own MiXCR run on the reads, TCRdb lists one record per CDR3 protein. The table records 65,000 to 85,000 distinct CDR3 sequences, 54% of them present only once. Worth noting for this clonotype: At one of its ends the junction is not consistent with the germline gene, which may arise from a read error.

The sample taken for sequencing was sorted CD4+, CD8+, or CD8+CD57+ T cells (not recorded which) from PBMCs. The receptor's source is a human donor in good health, serving as a control. The V call is TRBV27, the J call TRBJ1-1; possibly TRBD1 for D (5 bases). The CDR3 loop reads CASSLYGTPGRSEALF. CDR3 coding DNA: TGTGCCAGCAGTTTATATGGCACCCCAGGGAGGTCTGAAGCTCTCTTT.